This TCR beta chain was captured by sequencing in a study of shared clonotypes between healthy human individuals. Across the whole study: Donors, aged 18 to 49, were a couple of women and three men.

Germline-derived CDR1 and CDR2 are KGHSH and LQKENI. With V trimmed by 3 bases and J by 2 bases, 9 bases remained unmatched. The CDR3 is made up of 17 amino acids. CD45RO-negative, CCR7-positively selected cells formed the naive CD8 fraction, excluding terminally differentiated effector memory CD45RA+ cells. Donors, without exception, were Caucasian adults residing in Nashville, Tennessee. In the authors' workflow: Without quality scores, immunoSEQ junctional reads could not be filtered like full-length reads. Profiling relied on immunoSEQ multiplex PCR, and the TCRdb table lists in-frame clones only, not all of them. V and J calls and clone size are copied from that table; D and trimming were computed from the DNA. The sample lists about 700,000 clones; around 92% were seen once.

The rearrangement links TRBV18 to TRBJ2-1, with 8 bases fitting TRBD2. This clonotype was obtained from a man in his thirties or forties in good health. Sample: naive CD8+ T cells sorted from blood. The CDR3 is CASSPPTSGYAYNEQFF. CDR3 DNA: TGTGCCAGCTCACCTCCTACTAGCGGCTACGCCTACAATGAGCAGTTCTTC.